In its sample, the clone carrying this TCR beta chain was seen once. Its antigen remains unknown. V lost 3 bases and J lost 0; bases outside the gene matches: 8. This CDR3 spans 18 amino acids. Germline assignment: CDR1 SEHNR and CDR2 FQNEAQ (reference sequence). Separate from the approximately 670-subject first cohort was the approximately 110-subject validation cohort, to which the donors belonged. This entry is derived from a study of cytomegalovirus exposure and HLA in healthy donors. Notes on the study in general: Rarity characterized most TCR sequences, yet some public TCRs appeared in many donors. The authors listed approximately 160 TCR beta chains as cytomegalovirus-associated.

Measured with immunoSEQ multiplex PCR; TCRdb has only the in-frame clones, and not every one. This table holds 90,000 to 130,000 clones, around 89% found once. The chain links TRBV7-9 to TRBJ2-2, with 9 bases fitting TRBD1. The clonotype was recovered from a woman younger than 45 in good health and CMV-seropositive. The sequencing sample was made of PBMCs. CDR3 residues: CASSFVQGAQANTGELFF. DNA of the CDR3: TGTGCCAGCAGCTTCGTACAGGGGGCCCAAGCGAACACCGGGGAGCTGTTTTTT.